A selection of T cell receptor beta chains follows, all from one sample in a study of blood T cells in healthy people across ages. TCRdb called the 5' RACE reads again in MiXCR, with one record for every CDR3 protein. This sample has approximately 780,000 distinct CDR3 sequences, with roughly 24% found just once. These same records also appear under a second study, on T cells of mothers and their children.

Input material: blood. These receptors all come from a boy younger than 18 in good health. Both conserved end residues are part of each CDR3. The D gene is left open where the match is weak. Size is omitted from some rows. Given values are once, few, many or a class for expanded clones.

>TRBV7-3|TRBD1|few|TRBJ2-2
CASSNNRGPGELFF
TGTGCCAGCAGCAACAATAGGGGGCCCGGGGAGCTGTTTTTT
>TRBV15|NA|few|TRBJ1-2
CATSRDLPGSVYGYTF
TGTGCCACCAGCAGAGATCTCCCAGGGTCGGTTTATGGCTACACCTTC
>TRBV7-3|NA|few|TRBJ1-2
CASSHGPEYGYTF
TGTGCCAGCAGTCACGGACCGGAATATGGCTACACCTTC
>TRBV7-2|NA|few|TRBJ2-5
CASSRGLTETQYF
TGTGCCAGCAGCCGCGGACTAACAGAGACCCAGTACTTC
>TRBV5-1|TRBD1|NA|TRBJ2-7
CANSVKQGGYEQYF
TGCGCCAACAGCGTAAAACAGGGGGGCTACGAGCAGTACTTC
>TRBV9|NA|NA|TRBJ2-1
CASSVDPGNYNEQFF
TGTGCCAGCAGCGTAGACCCAGGGAACTACAATGAGCAGTTCTTC
>TRBV7-9|NA|NA|TRBJ1-5
CASSLTDSNQPQHF
TGTGCCAGCAGCCTGACAGATAGCAATCAGCCCCAGCATTTT
>TRBV12-3/TRBV12-4|NA|NA|TRBJ2-7
CASSSLEGSYEQYF
TGTGCCAGCAGTTCACTAGAAGGTTCCTACGAGCAGTACTTC
>TRBV27|NA|NA|TRBJ2-4
CASSLLESKNIQYF
TGTGCCAGCAGTTTACTCGAAAGCAAAAACATTCAGTACTTC
>TRBV7-3|NA|NA|TRBJ2-7
CASSLTGSGEQYF
TGTGCCAGCAGCTTAACAGGGTCAGGCGAGCAGTACTTC
>TRBV7-9|NA|once|TRBJ2-7
CASSLEGIVYEQYF
TGTGCCAGCAGCTTAGAGGGGATCGTCTACGAGCAGTACTTC
>TRBV28|TRBD1|NA|TRBJ2-7
CASITPGQTYEQYF
TGTGCCAGCATTACGCCGGGACAGACCTACGAGCAGTACTTC
>TRBV6-5|NA|few|TRBJ1-2
CASRRQEQSYGYTF
TGTGCCAGCCGGAGACAGGAGCAATCGTATGGCTACACCTTC
>TRBV4-2|TRBD2|few|TRBJ2-2
CASSQDEASGDPGELFF
TGTGCCAGCAGCCAAGACGAGGCTAGCGGGGATCCCGGGGAGCTGTTTTTT
>TRBV2|NA|few|TRBJ2-7
CASGGDINYEQYF
TGTGCCAGCGGGGGAGACATTAACTACGAGCAGTACTTC
>TRBV20-1|NA|few|TRBJ1-4
CSARGGRNEKLFF
TGCAGTGCTAGAGGTGGGCGGAATGAAAAACTGTTTTTT
>TRBV20-1|TRBD1|NA|TRBJ2-1
CSAGGRGTYNEQFF
TGCAGTGCAGGGGGCCGTGGAACCTACAATGAGCAGTTCTTC
>TRBV20-1|NA|few|TRBJ2-7
CSARDREYGQYF
TGCAGTGCTAGAGATCGAGAGTACGGACAGTACTTC
>TRBV4-1|NA|NA|TRBJ2-2
CASSQVAGSTGELFF
TGCGCCAGCAGCCAAGTTGCAGGGTCCACCGGGGAGCTGTTTTTT
>TRBV11-2|TRBD2|NA|TRBJ2-5
CASSPSQLAGRPGWTQYF
TGTGCCAGCAGCCCATCCCAACTAGCGGGGAGGCCGGGGTGGACCCAGTACTTC
>TRBV7-9|NA|NA|TRBJ2-5
CASSRGGDPRAETQYF
TGTGCCAGCAGCCGGGGTGGGGACCCCAGGGCAGAGACCCAGTACTTC
>TRBV29-1|NA|many|TRBJ2-5
CSVLKGRGAQYF
TGCAGCGTTCTGAAAGGGAGAGGGGCCCAGTACTTC
>TRBV5-1|NA|NA|TRBJ2-5
CASSRDWAGETQYF
TGCGCCAGCAGCCGAGACTGGGCAGGGGAGACCCAGTACTTC
>TRBV7-2|NA|NA|TRBJ2-3
CASSAGWGDTQYF
TGTGCCAGCAGCGCAGGATGGGGAGATACGCAGTATTTT
>TRBV27|NA|few|TRBJ2-1
CASSAGSSYNEQFF
TGTGCCAGTTCCGCGGGTAGCTCCTACAATGAGCAGTTCTTC
>TRBV6-5|NA|NA|TRBJ2-7
CAAGSLGPYEQYF
TGTGCCGCGGGGTCGCTGGGCCCCTACGAGCAGTACTTC
>TRBV4-1|TRBD2|few|TRBJ2-5
CASSQDERGGLQETQYF
TGCGCCAGCAGCCAAGATGAGCGGGGGGGGCTACAAGAGACCCAGTACTTC